These T cell receptor beta chains were read from a single sample in a study of T-cell reconstitution after alpha-beta-depleted transplantation in children. TCRdb analysed the PCR reads with MiXCR anew, one entry per CDR3 protein. The sample includes 250,000 to 300,000 distinct CDR3 sequences, 9.9% of them seen just once. The source was PBMCs from the stem cell graft donor, collected from the stem cell graft. All receptors come from a human donor who donated a stem cell graft to a child with SCID. CDR3s include the opening cysteine and the closing phenylalanine or tryptophan. D genes are given only for firm matches. Size is omitted from some rows. Given values are once, few, many or a class for expanded clones.

j_call d_call v_call clone_size cdr3_nt cdr3_aa
TRBJ2-7 TRBD1 TRBV5-6 . TGTGCCAGCAGCGCCCCTCCCGGGTCAGGGGGCCCCTACGAGCAGTACTTC CASSAPPGSGGPYEQYF
TRBJ2-7 . TRBV7-8 . TGTGCCAGCAGAGAAGACAGGACCTACGAGCAGTACTTC CASREDRTYEQYF
TRBJ2-1 . TRBV25-1 . TGTGCCAGCAGTGATATTGGTCGCTCCTACAATGAGCAGTTCTTC CASSDIGRSYNEQFF
TRBJ2-2 . TRBV7-8 . TGTGCCAGCAGCCTATTAAGATATCCCACCGGGGAGCTGTTTTTT CASSLLRYPTGELFF
TRBJ1-1 . TRBV29-1 many TGCAGCGTTGAAAGTACGGGGAAAACTGAAGCTTTCTTT CSVESTGKTEAFF
TRBJ2-3 TRBD1 TRBV29-1 many TGCAGCCCTTTGGGGACAGGGGGCGCAGATACGCAGTATTTT CSPLGTGGADTQYF
TRBJ2-5 TRBD2 TRBV20-1 few TGCAGTGCTTCATCTGGGACTAGATGGGAGACCCAGTACTTC CSASSGTRWETQYF
TRBJ2-5 . TRBV6-5 many TGTGCCAGCAGTTACTCTAGCGGATGGTCAGAGACCCAGTACTTC CASSYSSGWSETQYF
TRBJ2-1 TRBD1 TRBV19 . TGTGCCAGTAGTATAGCAGGGGGCATCCTTATCGATGAGCAGTTCTTC CASSIAGGILIDEQFF
TRBJ2-4 . TRBV11-2 . TGTGCCAGCAGCTTCCCCGGGACTGCCAAAAACATTCAGTACTTC CASSFPGTAKNIQYF
TRBJ1-6 TRBD1 TRBV3-1 . TGTGCCAGCAGCAGGGGACAGGGGGCGAAGAATTCACCCCTCCACTTT CASSRGQGAKNSPLHF
TRBJ2-7 . TRBV11-1 . TGTGCCAGCAGCTATAGCGGAGGGGCCTACGAGCAGTACTTC CASSYSGGAYEQYF
TRBJ2-7 TRBD1 TRBV4-2 few TGTGCCAGCAGCCAAGTTACAGGGGAGTTGGGTCACGAGCAGTACTTC CASSQVTGELGHEQYF
TRBJ2-5 . TRBV5-1 many TGTGCCAGCAGTTTAGGCGGCCAAGAGACCCAGTACTTC CASSLGGQETQYF
TRBJ2-1 TRBD2 TRBV29-1 many TGCAGCGTTGAAATCTCGGGGGGTCGGGAGCAGTTCTTC CSVEISGGREQFF
TRBJ1-1 . TRBV20-1 many TGCAGTGCCAGAGCGACGGGGCAGACTGAAGCTTTCTTT CSARATGQTEAFF
TRBJ2-3 TRBD2 TRBV5-1 . TGCGCCAGCAGCACGCAAGGGACTAGCGGGGGCACAGATACGCAGTATTTT CASSTQGTSGGTDTQYF
TRBJ2-5 . TRBV5-4 . TGTGCCAGCAGCTTGACGGGTCAGGGCGAGACCCAGTACTTC CASSLTGQGETQYF
TRBJ2-2 TRBD1 TRBV5-6 few TGTGCCAGCAGCTTGGGGACAGGAGTCGGCACCACCGGGGAGCTGTTTTTT CASSLGTGVGTTGELFF
TRBJ1-6 . TRBV12-3/TRBV12-4 . TGTGCCAGCAGTTTCCACAGGGACGGGAATTCACCCCTCCACTTT CASSFHRDGNSPLHF
TRBJ1-6 . TRBV9 many TGTGCCAGCAGCATCGGGGGGGCTAATAGGCATTCACCCCTCCACTTT CASSIGGANRHSPLHF
TRBJ1-3 TRBD1 TRBV12-3/TRBV12-4 . TGTGCCAGCAGATACGACAGGGTACGTGGAAACACCATATATTTT CASRYDRVRGNTIYF
TRBJ2-1 . TRBV5-6 few TGTGCCAGCAGCTCCGATTTATTCATCAGCTCCTACAATGAGCAGTTCTTC CASSSDLFISSYNEQFF
TRBJ2-4 TRBD1 TRBV12-3/TRBV12-4 many TGTGCCAGCAGCCCGACCCGACAGGGGGCAAACATTCAGTACTTC CASSPTRQGANIQYF
TRBJ2-7 . TRBV11-2 few TGTGCCAGCAGCTTACAGGCAGGAGCCCCCTACGAGCAGTACTTC CASSLQAGAPYEQYF
TRBJ1-2 . TRBV10-3 many TGTGCCATCAGTGAGTCGGGCACCGGGTCTGGCTACACCTTC CAISESGTGSGYTF
TRBJ2-7 TRBD2 TRBV3-1 . TGTGCCAGCAGCCAAGGCCTTAGCGGGGGGGTTGGCGAGCAGTACTTC CASSQGLSGGVGEQYF
TRBJ1-2 . TRBV3-1 few TGTGCCAGCAGCCCCCGGGACCTCTCCTCGGGCTATGGCTACACCTTC CASSPRDLSSGYGYTF
TRBJ2-1 . TRBV12-3/TRBV12-4 . TGTGCCAGCTACCTTTTCACCAATGAGCAGTTCTTC CASYLFTNEQFF
TRBJ1-2 TRBD1 TRBV20-1 few TGCAGTGCTAGGAAACCGGGACAGGGAATGAGCTATGGCTACACCTTC CSARKPGQGMSYGYTF
TRBJ1-3 TRBD1 TRBV12-3/TRBV12-4 . TGTGCCAGCAGTCTACAGACAGGGTCTGGAAACACCATATATTTT CASSLQTGSGNTIYF
TRBJ2-3 . TRBV4-1 few TGCGCCAGCAGCCCGAAAGCCCTACCGGGGGCAAGCACAGATACGCAGTATTTT CASSPKALPGASTDTQYF
TRBJ2-7 TRBD1 TRBV12-3/TRBV12-4 many TGTGCCAGCAGTTTGACAGGGAGCTCCTACGAGCAGTACTTC CASSLTGSSYEQYF
TRBJ1-5 . TRBV19 few TGTGCCAGTAAGACCAGGGCGGATCAGCCCCAGCATTTT CASKTRADQPQHF
TRBJ1-6 TRBD1 TRBV19 . TGTGCCAGTAGTATCTCGATCGGGACAGATTCACCCCTCCACTTT CASSISIGTDSPLHF
TRBJ2-3 . TRBV12-3/TRBV12-4 few TGTGCCAGCAGTTTAGCCGGGGAGGACACAGATACGCAGTATTTT CASSLAGEDTDTQYF
TRBJ2-5 . TRBV6-5 . TGTGCCAGCAGTTACGTGGGAGAGACCCAGTACTTC CASSYVGETQYF
TRBJ2-3 . TRBV5-1 few TGCGCCAGCAGCTTAAGAAGGGGGGATACGCAGTATTTT CASSLRRGDTQYF
TRBJ1-5 . TRBV4-1 . TGCGCCAGCAGCCAAGAGGGGTTAGGGAATCAGCCCCAGCATTTT CASSQEGLGNQPQHF